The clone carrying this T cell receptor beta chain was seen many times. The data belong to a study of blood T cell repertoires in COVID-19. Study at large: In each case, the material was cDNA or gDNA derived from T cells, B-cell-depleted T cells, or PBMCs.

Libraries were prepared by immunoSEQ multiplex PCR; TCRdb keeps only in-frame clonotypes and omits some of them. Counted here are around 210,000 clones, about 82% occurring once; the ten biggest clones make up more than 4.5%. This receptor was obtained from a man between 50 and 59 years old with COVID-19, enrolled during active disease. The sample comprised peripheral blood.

CDR3 sequence reads: CASSDWNQGKLDEQYF. The CDR3, as DNA: TGTGCCAGCAGTGACTGGAATCAGGGGAAATTGGACGAGCAGTACTTC. The chain uses TRBV6-1 and TRBJ2-7, with D perhaps TRBD1 (6 bases). Germline-derived CDR1 and CDR2 are MNHNS and SASEGT. There are 16 residues in the CDR3. Trimming left V 3 bases short and J 5 bases short, with 20 bases between.